These 26 T cell receptor beta chains were sequenced from one sample in a study of CD8+ T cells in alopecia areata. cDNA reverse transcribed from extracted RNA served as the sequencing template. The protocol was immunoSEQ multiplex PCR, while the TCRdb copy is restricted to in-frame clones and leaves out a portion. Of about 150,000 clones in the sample, more than 45% are singletons; the top ten hold less than 20%. The sample in question was CD8+ T cells sorted from blood, obtained at week 0. The receptors were sampled from a human donor with alopecia areata.

The chain is built from TRBV29-1 and TRBJ1-1; 7 positions agree with TRBD1. The CDR3 totals 13 residues. Germline-derived CDR1 and CDR2 are SQVTM and ANQGSEA. Trimming took 4 bases from V and 6 from J; bases not matched to a gene: 8. CDR3 sequence (DNA): TGCAGCGTTGGGAGGGGGCGAGTAGCTGAAGCTTTCTTT. Protein sequence: CSVGRGRVAEAFF.

The chain has TRBV4-3 and TRBJ1-5; D perhaps matches TRBD1 (5 bases). Germline values: CDR1 LGHNA, CDR2 YSLEER. The CDR3 has 19 residues. The ends were cut back, 0 bases at V and 1 base at J, with 19 bases in the middle. CDR3 region: CASSQDPGRDEGSNQPQHF. CDR3 nucleotide sequence: TGCGCCAGCAGCCAAGATCCTGGCAGGGATGAGGGAAGCAATCAGCCCCAGCATTTT.

This rearrangement joins TRBV16 to TRBJ1-1; D uncertain. This CDR3 contains 13 residues. The germline CDR1 and CDR2 sequences are KGHSY and FQNENV. Between the trimmed V and J ends, which lost 0 bases and 6 bases, there was a span of 8 bases. The CDR3 loop reads CASSQSGWAEAFF. CDR3 DNA sequence: TGTGCCAGCAGCCAATCGGGGTGGGCTGAAGCTTTCTTT.

To note about this clone: Additional DNA sequences in this sample encode the identical CDR3. The rearrangement joins TRBV27 to TRBJ2-7; D remains ambiguous. This CDR3 comprises 12 residues. Germline CDR1 MNHEY, CDR2 SMNVEV (reference sequence). Trimming took 5 bases from V and 2 from J, leaving 7 bases between them. In DNA form, the CDR3 reads TGTGCCAGCAGTAGTGGAGCCTACGAGCAGTACTTC. This sequence encodes CASSSGAYEQYF.

This chain uses TRBV6-5 with TRBJ1-6; tentatively, D is TRBD1 (5 bases). V gave up 2 bases and J gave up 5 bases, with 7 bases separating them. CDR3 length: 14 amino acids. Germline CDR1 reads MNHEY; CDR2 reads SVGAGI. CDR3 coding DNA: TGTGCCAGCAGTTACGGGGGGAATAATTCACCCCTCCACTTT. Protein sequence: CASSYGGNNSPLHF.

This chain uses TRBV7-9 with TRBJ2-1; D is undetermined. The V end was cut by 5 bases, the J end by 9 bases, with 20 bases between. This CDR3 spans 15 amino acids. Germline CDR1 is SEHNR and CDR2 is FQNEAQ (reference sequence). The DNA for the CDR3 is TGTGCCAGCAGCCCCCCCGGGCCCTCGCCGGGTGAGCAGTTCTTC. The encoded protein is CASSPPGPSPGEQFF.

The chain carries TRBV7-9 and TRBJ1-6; 9 positions agree with TRBD1. J gave up 10 bases and V 4 bases, and 5 bases lay outside the gene matches. CDR3 length: 14 residues. Germline V gene sequence: CDR1 SEHNR, CDR2 FQNEAQ (reference sequence). CDR3 in DNA: TGTGCCAGCAGCTCCTCGGACAGGGGCTCACCCCTCCACTTT. It encodes CASSSSDRGSPLHF.

This clone came up a few times. The gene calls are TRBV7-6 and TRBJ1-6; unclear D gene. Germline lookup yields CDR1 SGHVS and CDR2 FNYEAQ. This CDR3 has 13 amino acids. V lost 4 bases, J lost 8 bases, and 9 bases lay in between. The CDR3 spells CASSSGGDSPLHF. The CDR3 DNA is TGTGCCAGCAGCTCAGGCGGGGATTCACCCCTCCACTTT. Based on the CDR3 plus reference TRBV7-6 and TRBJ1-6, the full variable domain is GAGVSQSPRYKVTKRGQDVALRCDPISGHVSLYWYRQALGQGPEFLTYFNYEAQQDKSGLPNDRFSAERPEGSISTLTIQRTEQRDSAMYRCASSSGGDSPLHFGNGTRLTVT.

This chain uses TRBV29-1 with TRBJ1-1; the match to TRBD1 covers 10 bases. V lost 0 bases, J lost 7 bases, and 2 bases stayed unmatched. Germline CDR1 is SQVTM and CDR2 is ANQGSEA. This CDR3 is 13 amino acids long. CDR3 sequence (DNA): TGCAGCGTTGAAGAGAGGGACAGGGGTGAAGCTTTCTTT. This gives the protein CSVEERDRGEAFF.

This rearrangement joins TRBV6-6 to TRBJ1-4; tentative D call: TRBD1 (5 bases). Trimming took 7 bases from V and 2 from J, leaving 8 bases between them. CDR1 is MNHNY, CDR2 SVGAGI, per germline (reference sequence). The CDR3 loop spans 13 amino acids. The CDR3 reads CASIGTTNEKLFF. The CDR3 nucleotides are TGTGCCAGCATCGGGACCACTAATGAAAAACTGTTTTTT.

J is TRBJ1-5 and V is TRBV5-5, with D uncertain. This CDR3 comprises 14 residues. Per germline, CDR1 SGHKS and CDR2 YYEKEE (reference sequence). V dropped 5 bases and J dropped 2 bases, with 11 bases sitting between them. CDR3 in amino acids: CASSSGSGNQPQHF. DNA for the CDR3: TGTGCCAGCAGTTCGGGGTCGGGCAATCAGCCCCAGCATTTT.

The table lists this clone with a count of one. The chain combines TRBV5-6 with TRBJ2-7; no reliable D call. Germline V gives CDR1 SGHDT, CDR2 YYEEEE. The CDR3 length is 13 residues. The ends were cut back, 0 bases at V and 3 bases at J, with 7 bases in the middle. Written as DNA, the CDR3 is TGTGCCAGCAGCTTGGCCCTCAGCTACGAGCAGTACTTC. It specifies CASSLALSYEQYF.

This chain uses TRBV29-1 with TRBJ1-2, with 9 bases identical to TRBD1. From germline, CDR1 is SQVTM and CDR2 ANQGSEA. The CDR3 loop spans 13 amino acids. With 5 bases clipped from V and 3 bases from J, the junction kept 4 bases outside the gene matches. Here the CDR3 DNA reads TGCAGCGTTATCGACAGGGGGTACTATGGCTACACCTTC. This sequence encodes CSVIDRGYYGYTF.

The chain has TRBV27 and TRBJ2-7; the D call may be TRBD1 or TRBD2 (7 bases each). The germline CDR1 and CDR2 sequences are MNHEY and SMNVEV (reference sequence). V was trimmed by 6 bases and J by 3 bases, leaving 18 bases between them. The CDR3 totals 15 residues. The CDR3 coding sequence is TGTGCCAGCAGGCTTACAGGGGAGGGAGGCTACGAGCAGTACTTC. This gives the protein CASRLTGEGGYEQYF.

CDR3 nucleotide sequence: TGTGCCAGCAGTGACAGAATAAACACTGAAGCTTTCTTT. Translated, it gives CASSDRINTEAFF. This chain links TRBV6-4 with TRBJ1-1, with no clear D. V lost 2 bases and J lost 2, with 6 bases in between. Germline CDR1 and CDR2: MRHNA and SNTAGT. This CDR3 is built from 13 residues.

This chain joins TRBV27 and TRBJ1-2, with 8 bases lining up with TRBD1. The CDR3 has 16 residues. Germline CDR1 reads MNHEY; CDR2 reads SMNVEV (reference sequence). J was trimmed by 7 bases and V by 2 bases; bases with no gene match: 12. Here the CDR3 DNA reads TGTGCCAGCAGTTTAAGTCTGCGGACAGGGCTGGTTGGCTACACCTTC. Its protein is CASSLSLRTGLVGYTF.

This clone came up a few times. This rearrangement joins TRBV6-5 to TRBJ1-5; D unresolved. The CDR3 is made up of 14 amino acids. Germline CDR1 is MNHEY and CDR2 is SVGAGI. V was pared by 4 bases and J by 5 bases, with 12 bases between. Here the CDR3 reads CASSLGQSYQPQHF. The CDR3 DNA is TGTGCCAGCAGTTTAGGGCAGTCGTATCAGCCCCAGCATTTT.

The chain joins TRBV4-3 to TRBJ2-7; D is ambiguous. In germline, CDR1 is LGHNA, CDR2 YSLEER. This CDR3 comprises 15 residues. Trimming stripped 0 bases from V and 2 bases from J, with 11 bases between. The CDR3 DNA reads as TGCGCCAGCAGCCAAGAGAAGGTTGCCGCCTACGAGCAGTACTTC. This codes for CASSQEKVAAYEQYF.

This clone was picked up a small number of times. The chain links TRBV27 to TRBJ1-4; 7 positions match TRBD1. The V gene end was trimmed by 6 bases and the J gene end by 8 bases; junction bases not matched to a gene: 15. This CDR3 region has 16 residues. CDR1 is MNHEY, CDR2 SMNVEV, per germline (reference sequence). CDR3 nucleotides: TGTGCCAGCAGAACCCGTCAGGGGGGTGTTAAGGAAAAACTGTTTTTT. It translates to CASRTRQGGVKEKLFF.

V gene TRBV4-3 combines with J gene TRBJ2-2, with a possible D match to TRBD1 (5 bases). Germline V CDR1 and CDR2: LGHNA, YSLEER. V was clipped by 0 bases and J by 8 bases, with 13 bases between them. The CDR3 totals 15 residues. CDR3 residues: CASSQDDSSGGELFF. The CDR3 DNA reads TGCGCCAGCAGCCAAGACGACAGTTCGGGTGGGGAGCTGTTTTTT.

This rearrangement joins TRBV9 to TRBJ2-7; D is possibly TRBD1 (6 bases). V was shortened by 4 bases and J by 4 bases, with 15 bases between the two germline ends. The germline V gene has CDR1 SGDLS and CDR2 YYNGEE. The length of the CDR3 is 14 residues. The CDR3 loop is CASSPEGERYEQYF. CDR3 nucleotides: TGTGCCAGCAGCCCCGAGGGGGAACGATACGAGCAGTACTTC.

This clone was detected only a few times. The chain is built from TRBV5-1 and TRBJ2-7, with D unresolved. The CDR3 is 13 amino acids. The V end was cut by 0 bases, the J end by 6 bases, with 10 bases between. Germline V lookup: CDR1 SGHRS, CDR2 YFSETQ. Written as DNA, the CDR3 is TGCGCCAGCAGCTTGGTCCCCGTTCGCGAGCAGTACTTC. This translates into CASSLVPVREQYF. The full variable domain, its missing parts supplied by reference TRBV5-1 and TRBJ2-7, is KAGVTQTPRYLIKTRGQQVTLSCSPISGHRSVSWYQQTPGQGLQFLFEYFSETQRNKGNFPGRFSGRQFSNSRSEMNVSTLELGDSALYLCASSLVPVREQYFGPGTRLTVT.

In its sample, this clone was seen a few times. CDR3 amino acids: CAWSGTLNTEAFF. The CDR3 coding sequence is TGTGCCTGGAGCGGGACACTGAACACTGAAGCTTTCTTT. The chain combines TRBV30 with TRBJ1-1; weak D call: TRBD1 (6 bases). Germline assignment: CDR1 GTSNPN and CDR2 SVGIG (reference sequence). V was cut by 3 bases and J by 0 bases, with 8 bases left in between. This CDR3 has 13 residues.

This chain uses TRBV7-8 with TRBJ2-3; no reliable D call. The CDR3 extends over 14 amino acids. Germline V gene data show CDR1 as SGHVS and CDR2 as FQNEAQ. Trimming took 0 bases from V and 2 from J, leaving 6 bases between them. CDR3 in DNA: TGTGCCAGCAGCTTAGCTCTCAACACAGATACGCAGTATTTT. The encoded protein is CASSLALNTDTQYF.

This chain joins TRBV27 and TRBJ2-3; D is uncertain. The germline V and J ends were trimmed by 1 base and 0 bases, with 2 bases remaining between them. This CDR3 region has 13 residues. Looked up from germline, CDR1 is MNHEY and CDR2 is SMNVEV (reference sequence). The CDR3 nucleotides are TGTGCCAGCAGTTTATGGAGCACAGATACGCAGTATTTT. This gives the protein CASSLWSTDTQYF.

This chain connects TRBV25-1 to TRBJ1-2, with D perhaps TRBD1 (6 bases). The ends were cut back, 4 bases at V and 4 bases at J, with 10 bases in the middle. The CDR3 loop spans 13 amino acids. Germline values: CDR1 MGHDK, CDR2 SYGVNS. This CDR3 reads CASSGGGGYGYTF. The CDR3 DNA reads TGTGCCAGCAGTGGAGGGGGGGGCTATGGCTACACCTTC.